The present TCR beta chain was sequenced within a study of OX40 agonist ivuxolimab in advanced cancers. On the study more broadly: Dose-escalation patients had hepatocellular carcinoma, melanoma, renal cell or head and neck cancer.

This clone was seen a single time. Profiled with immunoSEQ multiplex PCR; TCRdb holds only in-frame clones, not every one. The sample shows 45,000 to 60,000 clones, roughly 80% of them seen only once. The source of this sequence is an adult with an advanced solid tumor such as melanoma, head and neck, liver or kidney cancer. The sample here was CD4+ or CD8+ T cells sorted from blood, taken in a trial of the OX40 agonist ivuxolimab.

Here the CDR3 reads CASSLDRGMFEKLFF. The CDR3 DNA follows: TGTGCCAGCAGTCTAGACAGGGGGATGTTTGAAAAACTGTTTTTT. The chain combines TRBV28 with TRBJ1-4, with 9 bases lining up with TRBD1. CDR1 MDHEN and CDR2 SYDVKM come from the germline V gene. The junction had 8 bases not matched to a gene; V was cut back by 5 bases and J by 7 bases. There are 15 residues in the CDR3.